This T cell receptor beta chain was identified during a study of human T cells and chemical hapten exposure. CDR3 length equals 19 residues. V was cut by 4 bases and J by 5 bases, with 27 bases left in between. The germline CDR1 and CDR2 sequences are SGHRS and YFSETQ. This clonotype was detected ten times or more. It was the library that attached unique molecular identifiers to individual cDNA molecules. One entry per CDR3 protein results from TCRdb running MiXCR on the RACE reads. The sample shows roughly 50,000 distinct CDR3 sequences, 8% to 13% of them seen only once. Time point reported: patch test 1, 2 weeks after DPC sensitization. Treatment given: therapeutic diphenylcyclopropenone sensitization with weekly scalp DPC. Whole blood, unfractionated, served as the material for total RNA extraction.

V gene TRBV5-1 combines with J gene TRBJ1-4; D gene ambiguous. This clonotype was sampled from a woman between 40 and 55 years old with alopecia areata. Some clones in this sample may be carry-over from other donors' samples. Sequencing used whole blood, obtained in connection with sensitization to the hapten diphenylcyclopropenone (DPC). The CDR3 DNA reads as TGCGCCAGCAGCCCCTCGGCCAGAAGTGCGTCGGTCCGGAATGAAAAACTGTTTTTT. It codes for CASSPSARSASVRNEKLFF.